These 9 T cell receptor beta chains were sequenced from one sample in a study of blood T cell repertoires in COVID-19. Generated by immunoSEQ multiplex PCR, the TCRdb table keeps only in-frame clones and is missing some. The sample carries over 200,000 clones, about nine tenths recorded once. Sequencing input: peripheral blood. All receptors derive from a woman aged 55-75 years with acute or convalescent COVID-19.

V is TRBV15 and J is TRBJ2-3, with 7 bases fitting TRBD1. This CDR3 has 14 amino acids. In germline, CDR1 is LNHNV, CDR2 YYDKDF (reference sequence). After removal of 3 bases from V and 4 bases from J, the junction contained 4 bases not matched to a gene. CDR3 in DNA: TGTGCCACCAGCAGGAACAGGGGACCAGATACGCAGTATTTT. Its translation: CATSRNRGPDTQYF.

The chain links TRBV30 to TRBJ2-3; TRBD2 matches 8 bases. Germline CDR1 is GTSNPN and CDR2 is SVGIG (reference sequence). Losses at the gene ends were 5 bases for V and 9 bases for J; bases not matched to a gene: 1. There are 10 residues in the CDR3. The CDR3 sequence: CAWGTRTQYF. The CDR3 bases are TGTGCCTGGGGGACTAGAACGCAGTATTTT.

The rearrangement links TRBV7-6 to TRBJ2-1; D may be TRBD2 (6 bases). With 1 base removed from V and 4 bases from J, the gap between germline ends came to 11 bases. The CDR3 runs to 15 residues. Germline loops: CDR1 SGHVS, CDR2 FNYEAQ. CDR3 protein: CASSLERASYNEQFF. The CDR3 coding sequence is TGTGCCAGCAGCTTAGAGCGGGCGTCGTACAATGAGCAGTTCTTC. Full variable domain (rest looked up from reference TRBV7-6 and TRBJ2-1): GAGVSQSPRYKVTKRGQDVALRCDPISGHVSLYWYRQALGQGPEFLTYFNYEAQQDKSGLPNDRFSAERPEGSISTLTIQRTEQRDSAMYRCASSLERASYNEQFFGPGTRLTVL.

The chain uses TRBV4-3 and TRBJ2-3, with 7 bases identical to TRBD2. J was trimmed by 4 bases and V by 4 bases; bases with no gene match: 2. Germline CDR1 LGHNA, CDR2 YSLEER. The CDR3 is made up of 13 amino acids. The CDR3 nucleotides read TGCGCCAGCAGCCTTACTAGCGCAGATACGCAGTATTTT. Protein product: CASSLTSADTQYF.

V usage is TRBV5-1 and J usage is TRBJ1-3, with TRBD1 matching over 7 bases. Germline CDR1 is SGHRS and CDR2 is YFSETQ. The J segment lost 4 bases and the V segment lost 0 bases, leaving 7 bases of the junction unmatched. This CDR3 contains 16 residues. The CDR3 region is CASSLAVTGPGNTIYF. The CDR3 nucleotides read TGCGCCAGCAGCTTGGCAGTGACAGGGCCCGGAAACACCATATATTTT. The entire variable domain, with the rest obtained from reference TRBV5-1 and TRBJ1-3, is as follows: KAGVTQTPRYLIKTRGQQVTLSCSPISGHRSVSWYQQTPGQGLQFLFEYFSETQRNKGNFPGRFSGRQFSNSRSEMNVSTLELGDSALYLCASSLAVTGPGNTIYFGEGSWLTVV.

This clone was observed a single time. The chain uses TRBV28 and TRBJ1-1, with 11 bases aligning to TRBD1. The junction had 4 bases not matched to a gene; V was cut back by 8 bases and J by 5 bases. Per germline, CDR1 MDHEN and CDR2 SYDVKM. The CDR3 contains 13 residues. The CDR3 nucleotides read TGTGCCAGCCGGGGACAGGGGGAAACTGAAGCTTTCTTT. Protein: CASRGQGETEAFF.

The rearrangement uses TRBV28 and TRBJ2-2, with TRBD2 identical over 8 bases. Germline assignment: CDR1 MDHEN and CDR2 SYDVKM. The V segment lost 6 bases and the J segment 6 bases; nucleotides outside the gene matches: 9. This CDR3 contains 15 residues. The CDR3 protein is CASSLTGGTAGELFF. CDR3 nucleotide sequence: TGTGCCAGCAGCCTCACGGGGGGGACCGCCGGGGAGCTGTTTTTT.

The V and J genes are TRBV7-6 and TRBJ2-1, with 7 bases matching TRBD2. With 3 bases clipped from V and 2 bases from J, the junction kept 13 bases outside the gene matches. This CDR3 region has 18 residues. CDR1 SGHVS and CDR2 FNYEAQ come from the germline V gene. The CDR3 DNA reads TGTGCCAGCAGCTTGGGTGGGTTCGGGAGGTCCACCTACAATGAGCAGTTCTTC. Translation gives CASSLGGFGRSTYNEQFF.

The chain links TRBV27 to TRBJ1-6; 8 positions agree with TRBD1. CDR3 length: 19 residues. Germline-derived CDR1 and CDR2 are MNHEY and SMNVEV (reference sequence). V shed 5 bases and J 5 bases; nucleotides not matched to a gene: 17. The CDR3 coding sequence is TGTGCCAGCAGTCCAAGGAGGACAGGGACCCATTTCGATAATTCACCCCTCCACTTT. It translates to CASSPRRTGTHFDNSPLHF.